This TCR beta chain was identified during a study of cytomegalovirus exposure and HLA in healthy donors. Among the donors, all were healthy bone marrow donors. 60 Vbeta and 13 Jbeta primers were used in PCR. Clones were sequenced by immunoSEQ multiplex PCR, and TCRdb holds only the in-frame ones, with some missing. The sample includes some 100,000 clones, approximately 80% seen only once; the top ten take more than 3.5%. The V segment lost 0 bases and the J segment 2 bases; nucleotides outside the gene matches: 5. Looked up from germline, CDR1 is SGHRS and CDR2 is YFSETQ. The CDR3 sequence is 16 residues long.

This TCR came from a female donor in good health and CMV-seropositive. This sequence joins TRBV5-1 and TRBJ2-5; TRBD2 agrees at 9 bases. The sequenced sample was PBMCs. CDR3 protein: CASSLVPSGAQETQYF. The CDR3 coding sequence is TGCGCCAGCAGCTTGGTTCCTAGCGGGGCGCAAGAGACCCAGTACTTC.